The 2 T cell receptor beta chains listed next were all sequenced from one sample in a study of cytomegalovirus exposure and HLA in healthy donors. The PCR used 60 Vbeta and 13 Jbeta primers. Generated by immunoSEQ multiplex PCR, the TCRdb table keeps only in-frame clones and is missing some. This sample has 130,000 to 150,000 clones; over 60% occur once, and the top ten carry 1.5% to 2%. Sequencing input: PBMCs. Receptors were obtained from a young woman in good health and CMV-seronegative.

The chain links TRBV4-3 to TRBJ1-5, with a possible D match to TRBD1 (5 bases). The CDR3 consists of 17 residues. Germline CDR1 reads LGHNA; CDR2 reads YSLEER. Trimming took 0 bases from V and 0 from J, leaving 12 bases between them. The CDR3: CASSQELKTDSNQPQHF. CDR3 DNA: TGCGCCAGCAGCCAAGAATTGAAGACAGATAGCAATCAGCCCCAGCATTTT.

This chain links TRBV7-9 with TRBJ1-2, with D tentatively TRBD1 (5 bases). Germline CDR1 reads SEHNR; CDR2 reads FQNEAQ (reference sequence). The ends were cut back, 5 bases at V and 4 bases at J, with 17 bases in the middle. The CDR3 loop spans 15 amino acids. CDR3 nucleotide sequence: TGTGCCAGCAGCCCCCGACAGTTAGCGGCCTATGGCTACACCTTC. Its protein is CASSPRQLAAYGYTF.